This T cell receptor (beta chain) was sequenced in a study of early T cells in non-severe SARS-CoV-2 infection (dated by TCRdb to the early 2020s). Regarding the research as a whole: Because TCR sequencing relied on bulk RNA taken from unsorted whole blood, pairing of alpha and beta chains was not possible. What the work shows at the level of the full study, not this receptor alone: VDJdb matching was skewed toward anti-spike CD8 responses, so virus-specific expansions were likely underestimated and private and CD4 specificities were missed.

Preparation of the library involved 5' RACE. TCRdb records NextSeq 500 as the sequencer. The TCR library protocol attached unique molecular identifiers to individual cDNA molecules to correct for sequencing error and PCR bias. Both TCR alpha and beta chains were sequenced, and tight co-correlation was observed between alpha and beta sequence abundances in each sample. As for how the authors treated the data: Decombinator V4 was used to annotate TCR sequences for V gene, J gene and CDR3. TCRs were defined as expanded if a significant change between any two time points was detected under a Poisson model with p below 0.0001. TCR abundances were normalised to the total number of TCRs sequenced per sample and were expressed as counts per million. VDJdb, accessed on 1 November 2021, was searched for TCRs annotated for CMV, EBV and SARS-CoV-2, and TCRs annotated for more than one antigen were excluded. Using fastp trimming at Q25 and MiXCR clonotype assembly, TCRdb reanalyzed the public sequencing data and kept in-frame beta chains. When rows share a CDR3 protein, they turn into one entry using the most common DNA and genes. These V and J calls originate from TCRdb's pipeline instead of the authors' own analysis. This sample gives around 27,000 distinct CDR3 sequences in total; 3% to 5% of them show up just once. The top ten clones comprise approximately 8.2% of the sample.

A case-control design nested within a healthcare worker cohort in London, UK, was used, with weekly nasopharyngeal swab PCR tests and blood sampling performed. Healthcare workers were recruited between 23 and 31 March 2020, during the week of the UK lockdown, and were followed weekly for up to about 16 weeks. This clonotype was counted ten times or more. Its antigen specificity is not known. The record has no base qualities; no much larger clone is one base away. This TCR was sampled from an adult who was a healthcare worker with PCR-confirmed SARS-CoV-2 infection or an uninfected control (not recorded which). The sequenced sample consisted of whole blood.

The CDR3 sequence is CASSPLLQGNTGELFF. The nucleotide sequence reads as follows: TGTGCCAGCTCACCACTCCTGCAGGGTAACACCGGGGAGCTGTTTTTT. The chain is assembled from TRBV18 and TRBJ2-2; the D region possibly corresponds to TRBD1 (5 bases align). Cut back by 1 base and 2 bases, the V and J ends lie 11 bases apart. The CDR3 sequence holds 16 residues, the cysteine and phenylalanine included. Of the read, only the CDR3 DNA is kept; its 48 bases are in frame from base 1. Via the germline V gene, CDR1 is KGHSH and CDR2 LQKENI.